A single sample is the source of the 23 T cell receptor beta chains below, sequenced in a study of identical twins' blood T cells. Each CDR3 protein gets one entry after TCRdb re-called the 5' RACE reads with MiXCR. The sample lists a few hundred thousand distinct CDR3 sequences; 25% to 35% were seen once. Sequenced: PBMCs. The receptors come from a woman aged 18-50 years in good health.

The V gene is TRBV11-2, the J gene TRBJ1-4, with D possibly being TRBD1 (5 bases). V lost 4 bases, J lost 7 bases, and 16 bases lay in between. The CDR3 totals 15 residues. Germline values: CDR1 SGHAT, CDR2 FQNNGV. DNA of the CDR3: TGTGCCAGCAGCTCCCGCGAGGGACCAAGTGAAAAACTGTTTTTT. This encodes CASSSREGPSEKLFF. Full variable domain (missing parts from reference TRBV11-2 and TRBJ1-4): EAGVAQSPRYKIIEKRQSVAFWCNPISGHATLYWYQQILGQGPKLLIQFQNNGVVDDSQLPKDRFSAERLKGVDSTLKIQPAKLEDSAVYLCASSSREGPSEKLFFGSGTQLSVL.

V and J are TRBV29-1 and TRBJ2-1; D is possibly TRBD2 (6 bases). The length of the CDR3 is 12 residues. In germline, CDR1 is SQVTM, CDR2 ANQGSEA. Trimming left V 4 bases short and J 7 bases short, with 11 bases between. CDR3 sequence: CSVGGVGNEQFF. DNA of the CDR3: TGCAGCGTTGGCGGGGTTGGAAATGAGCAGTTCTTC.

As DNA, the CDR3 is TGTGCCAGCAGTTCCCAGCCCGCTGGGGCCAACGTCCTGACTTTC. This encodes CASSSQPAGANVLTF. The chain employs TRBV27 and TRBJ2-6; D remains ambiguous. The CDR3 consists of 15 residues. Trimming took 4 bases from V and 2 from J, leaving 9 bases between them. Germline CDR1 MNHEY, CDR2 SMNVEV (reference sequence).

The rearrangement uses TRBV19 and TRBJ2-1; 9 bases match TRBD2. The CDR3 is made up of 18 amino acids. With 10 bases clipped from V and 0 bases from J, the junction kept 16 bases outside the gene matches. CDR1 is LNHDA and CDR2 is SQIVND in the germline V gene (reference sequence). DNA for the CDR3: TGTGCCACTCCGAGGCTAGCGGGGAAGGGGAGCTCCTACAATGAGCAGTTCTTC. Amino acids: CATPRLAGKGSSYNEQFF.

CDR3 sequence: CAITKGREETQYF. CDR3 nucleotides: TGTGCCATCACCAAGGGAAGGGAAGAGACCCAGTACTTC. The chain recombines TRBV28 with TRBJ2-5; D call uncertain. V was cut by 10 bases and J by 3 bases, with 15 bases left in between. Germline V CDR1 and CDR2: MDHEN, SYDVKM. The CDR3 runs to 13 residues. Full variable domain (missing parts from reference TRBV28 and TRBJ2-5): DVKVTQSSRYLVKRTGEKVFLECVQDMDHENMFWYRQDPGLGLRLIYFSYDVKMKEKGDIPEGYSVSREKKERFSLILESASTNQTSMYLCAITKGREETQYFGPGTRLLVL.

In this sample, this clonotype turned up many times. The chain is built from TRBV19 and TRBJ2-1, with 10 bases identical to TRBD2. Germline trimming cut 9 bases from V and 3 bases from J; bases unmatched to any gene: 8. The CDR3 is 15 amino acids. Per germline, CDR1 LNHDA and CDR2 SQIVND (reference sequence). The chain's CDR3 is CASTRLAGVYNEQFF. CDR3 DNA sequence: TGTGCCAGCACACGACTAGCGGGCGTCTACAATGAGCAGTTCTTC.

The chain's CDR3 is CASSLWTAGTFF. The CDR3 DNA is TGTGCCAGCAGTTTATGGACGGCGGGGACTTTCTTT. The chain carries TRBV28 and TRBJ1-1, with unresolved D. The CDR3 has 12 residues. Per germline, CDR1 MDHEN and CDR2 SYDVKM. The V and J ends lost 0 bases and 12 bases respectively, with 11 bases between them.

This clonotype came up a few times. The chain joins TRBV21-1 to TRBJ1-1; the DNA was not compared with TRBD1, the D call given in the table. TRBV21-1 is a listed pseudogene. This CDR3 is 15 amino acids long. The DNA for the CDR3 is TGTGCCAGCAGCGGGGACACGAATAAGGACACTGAAGCTTTCTTT. Translating it yields CASSGDTNKDTEAFF.

V and J are TRBV5-1 and TRBJ1-1; D might be TRBD1 (5 bases). Germline V gives CDR1 SGHRS, CDR2 YFSETQ. The CDR3 runs 14 residues. With 2 bases removed from V and 1 base from J, the gap between germline ends came to 9 bases. This CDR3 is CASSFDRQNTEAFF. The DNA of the CDR3 is TGCGCCAGCAGCTTCGACAGACAGAACACTGAAGCTTTCTTT.

This clonotype was detected a few times. The chain couples TRBV5-1 to TRBJ1-3; D call uncertain. This CDR3 spans 16 amino acids. V gave up 0 bases and J gave up 0 bases, with 10 bases separating them. In germline, CDR1 is SGHRS, CDR2 YFSETQ. CDR3 nucleotides: TGCGCCAGCAGCTTGGAAGGAGGCCACTCTGGAAACACCATATATTTT. Encoded protein: CASSLEGGHSGNTIYF. Combining the CDR3 with reference TRBV5-1 and TRBJ1-3 gives the whole variable domain KAGVTQTPRYLIKTRGQQVTLSCSPISGHRSVSWYQQTPGQGLQFLFEYFSETQRNKGNFPGRFSGRQFSNSRSEMNVSTLELGDSALYLCASSLEGGHSGNTIYFGEGSWLTVV.

The table lists this clonotype with a few counts. The chain links TRBV19 to TRBJ1-2, with a weak D call TRBD1 (5 bases). Germline assignment: CDR1 LNHDA and CDR2 SQIVND (reference sequence). The CDR3 runs 14 residues. Trimming took off 7 bases at V and 1 base at J, with 13 bases between the two ends. CDR3 sequence: CASMRGADNYGYTF. As DNA, the CDR3 is TGTGCCAGTATGAGAGGGGCAGATAACTATGGCTACACCTTC.

V is TRBV19 and J is TRBJ1-2, with D perhaps matching TRBD1 (6 bases). This CDR3 comprises 13 residues. V lost 7 bases to trimming and J lost 4 bases, with 13 bases between them. CDR1 is LNHDA, CDR2 SQIVND, per germline (reference sequence). The CDR3 DNA reads TGTGCCAGTAACGCCAGGGGAGTCTATGGCTACACCTTC. This gives the protein CASNARGVYGYTF. The variable domain in full, completed from reference TRBV19 and TRBJ1-2, reads DGGITQSPKYLFRKEGQNVTLSCEQNLNHDAMYWYRQDPGQGLRLIYYSQIVNDFQKGDIAEGYSVSREKKESFPLTVTSAQKNPTAFYLCASNARGVYGYTFGSGTRLTVV.

The rearrangement uses TRBV7-3 and TRBJ2-1, with a weak D call TRBD1 (5 bases). V shed 1 base and J shed 8 bases, with 15 bases lying between them. CDR1 and CDR2 (germline): SGHTA, FQGTGA. The CDR3 sequence is 15 residues long. CDR3 residues: CASSLIRQGNHEQFF. As DNA, the CDR3 is TGTGCCAGCAGCTTAATAAGGCAGGGAAACCATGAGCAGTTCTTC.

The CDR3: CASSLELGTYGYTF. The DNA for the CDR3 is TGCGCCAGCAGCTTGGAGTTGGGAACGTATGGCTACACCTTC. The chain couples TRBV5-1 to TRBJ1-2; D uncertain. Trimming cost V 0 bases and J 5 bases, with 11 bases left between them. This CDR3 comprises 14 residues. CDR1 and CDR2 from the germline V gene are SGHRS and YFSETQ.

This clonotype came up many times. The rearrangement links TRBV29-1 to TRBJ1-1, with 7 bases aligning to TRBD1. This CDR3 spans 14 amino acids. Germline lookup yields CDR1 SQVTM and CDR2 ANQGSEA. V lost 8 bases and J lost 1; bases outside the gene matches: 10. The CDR3 protein is CSPREGAKNTEAFF. Here the CDR3 DNA reads TGCAGCCCCCGGGAGGGGGCGAAGAACACTGAAGCTTTCTTT.

Of note for this clonotype: Sequence at one end of the junction differs from germline and may be a read error. The chain carries TRBV15 and TRBJ1-1; D not resolved. This CDR3 region has 10 residues. Germline CDR1 LNHNV, CDR2 YYDKDF (reference sequence). The CDR3 nucleotides are TGTACCACCAGCAGAGATCATGTTTTCTTT. Translation gives CTTSRDHVFF.

Only a few counts were recorded for this clonotype. V usage is TRBV29-1 and J usage is TRBJ2-7, with 8 bases lining up with TRBD2. Unmatched junction bases numbered 6, after V lost 5 bases and J lost 6 bases. The germline gives CDR1 SQVTM, CDR2 ANQGSEA. The CDR3 runs to 12 residues. CDR3 DNA sequence: TGCAGCGTTTACCGGGGGGGCTTCGAGCAGTACTTC. It yields the protein CSVYRGGFEQYF.

About this clonotype itself: This may stem from a read error, because a much larger clone lies one nucleotide away. This chain joins TRBV29-1 and TRBJ2-3, with unresolved D. Germline-derived CDR1 and CDR2 are SQVTM and ANQGSEA. The CDR3 covers 14 residues. The V end was cut by 5 bases, the J end by 4 bases, with 16 bases between. CDR3 region: CSVLEPLSPDTQYF. The CDR3 DNA is TGCAGCGTTCTAGAGCCCTTAAGTCCAGATACGCAGTATTTT.

There are a few counts of this clonotype. The gene calls are TRBV4-1 and TRBJ1-5; D gene unclear. The V end lost 3 bases, the J end lost 0 bases, and 9 bases lay between the germline ends. Looked up from germline, CDR1 is MGHRA and CDR2 is YSYEKL. The CDR3 loop spans 15 amino acids. As DNA, the CDR3 is TGCGCCAGCAGCCATCCAACGGGTAGCAATCAGCCCCAGCATTTT. This translates into CASSHPTGSNQPQHF.

The chain recombines TRBV5-6 with TRBJ1-2; D gene ambiguous. The CDR3 runs 14 residues. Between the trimmed V and J ends, which lost 3 bases and 4 bases, there was a span of 13 bases. Germline CDR1 SGHDT, CDR2 YYEEEE. In nucleotides, the CDR3 is TGTGCCAGCAGCTCGATACAGATTCCCTATGGCTACACCTTC. The encoded protein is CASSSIQIPYGYTF. The full variable domain, completed using reference TRBV5-6 and TRBJ1-2, is DAGVTQSPTHLIKTRGQQVTLRCSPKSGHDTVSWYQQALGQGPQFIFQYYEEEERQRGNFPDRFSGHQFPNYSSELNVNALLLGDSALYLCASSSIQIPYGYTFGSGTRLTVV.

This clonotype was counted at least ten times. V and J are TRBV20-1 and TRBJ2-1; TRBD2 matches at 9 bases. The trim removed 6 bases at V and 2 bases at J, leaving 2 bases unmatched. Germline CDR1 reads DFQATT; CDR2 reads SNEGSKA (reference sequence). The length of the CDR3 is 13 residues. The CDR3 DNA reads TGCAGTGCAATAGCGGGAGCCTACAATGAGCAGTTCTTC. As protein: CSAIAGAYNEQFF.

The chain has TRBV11-2 and TRBJ2-1; TRBD2 agrees at 7 bases. Trimming removed 5 bases from V and 0 bases from J; junction bases left unmatched: 7. The V gene's germline CDR1 is SGHAT and CDR2 FQNNGV. This CDR3 has 16 amino acids. The CDR3 here is CASSGRLANSYNEQFF. For the CDR3, the DNA is TGTGCCAGCAGCGGTCGACTAGCCAACTCCTACAATGAGCAGTTCTTC.

This clonotype was picked up a small number of times. The chain joins TRBV29-1 to TRBJ1-2; D call uncertain. Trimming took off 7 bases at V and 4 bases at J, with 7 bases between the two ends. Per the germline V gene, CDR1 is SQVTM and CDR2 is ANQGSEA. There are 10 residues in the CDR3. The CDR3 sequence is CSGWSYGYTF. The CDR3 DNA reads TGCAGCGGATGGTCCTATGGCTACACCTTC.